This TCR beta chain was captured by sequencing in a study of cytomegalovirus exposure and HLA in healthy donors. Nominally healthy donors were sampled, though unrecorded immune exposures were likely. CDR1 and CDR2 (germline): ENHRY, SYGVKD. The CDR3 extends over 15 amino acids. Trimming removed 4 bases at V and 7 bases at J, with 14 bases between. The study ran its PCR with 60 Vbeta and 13 Jbeta primers. Some clones are missing from TCRdb's copy, which holds only in-frame ones; the method was immunoSEQ multiplex PCR. Of about 130,000 clones listed, about 82% are singletons. The TCR comes from a man under 40 in good health. The sequenced sample consisted of PBMCs. This chain uses TRBV10-3 with TRBJ1-6; D might be TRBD1 (6 bases). The CDR3 sequence: CAISAGQWANSPLHF. For the CDR3, the DNA is TGTGCCATCAGTGCCGGACAGTGGGCAAATTCACCCCTCCACTTT.